One sample yielded the 16 T cell receptor beta chains listed below, sequenced in a study of beta chain features in type 1 diabetes. The sequenced template was cDNA made from the entire isolated RNA. Here immunoSEQ multiplex PCR was the method, and the copy in TCRdb shows in-frame clones only, minus some. The table lists under 550,000 clones, roughly an eighth of them singletons. The sequenced sample consisted of naive CD4+ T cells from blood. The receptors here all came from a woman aged 18 to 35 in good health.

This sequence joins TRBV6-5 and TRBJ2-5; possibly TRBD2 for D (5 bases). V was cut by 0 bases and J by 3 bases, with 14 bases left in between. The V gene's germline CDR1 is MNHEY and CDR2 SVGAGI. The CDR3 length is 16 residues. For the CDR3, the DNA is TGTGCCAGCAGTTACTCGAGCGGACCGGGGAAAGAGACCCAGTACTTC. Its translation: CASSYSSGPGKETQYF.

This clone was observed a few times. Other DNA sequences in this specimen translate into the identical CDR3. The V gene is TRBV30, the J gene TRBJ2-2; possibly TRBD2 for D (6 bases). The V gene's germline CDR1 is GTSNPN and CDR2 SVGIG (reference sequence). V lost 1 base to trimming and J lost 4 bases, with 10 bases between them. CDR3 length equals 14 residues. CDR3 protein: CAWSGAGGTGELFF. Here the CDR3 DNA reads TGTGCCTGGAGTGGAGCCGGGGGCACCGGGGAGCTGTTTTTT.

This rearrangement joins TRBV29-1 to TRBJ2-4, with TRBD1 matching 8 bases. The CDR3 spans 15 residues. Per the germline V gene, CDR1 is SQVTM and CDR2 is ANQGSEA. Germline trimming cut 1 base from V and 7 bases from J; bases unmatched to any gene: 9. The chain's CDR3 is CSVEVRGRRGNIQYF. In DNA, the CDR3 is TGCAGCGTTGAAGTCAGGGGGCGCCGGGGTAACATTCAGTACTTC.

In the case of this clone: The sample holds other DNA sequences that translate to the same CDR3. CDR3 amino acids: CASSLVATGELFF. The CDR3 DNA is TGTGCCAGCAGCTTAGTAGCCACCGGGGAGCTGTTTTTT. The J gene is TRBJ2-2, the V gene TRBV7-9, with D unclear. With 1 base removed from V and 4 bases from J, the gap between germline ends came to 4 bases. This CDR3 comprises 13 residues. Germline CDR1 SEHNR, CDR2 FQNEAQ (reference sequence).

This clone turned up a few times. The chain couples TRBV7-2 to TRBJ2-6; D not certain. CDR1 is SGHTA and CDR2 is FQGNSA in the germline V gene. The CDR3 covers 13 residues. Trimming cost V 6 bases and J 4 bases, with 7 bases left between them. CDR3 residues: CASRRGGANVLTF. Here the CDR3 DNA reads TGTGCCAGCAGGCGTGGCGGGGCCAACGTCCTGACTTTC.

This clone was detected only a few times. The chain links TRBV11-2 to TRBJ2-1, with no clear D. Germline V lookup: CDR1 SGHAT, CDR2 FQNNGV. The germline V and J ends were trimmed by 5 bases and 8 bases, with 10 bases remaining between them. This CDR3 has 12 amino acids. The CDR3 loop is CASSPQLYEQFF. The CDR3 DNA sequence: TGTGCCAGCAGCCCCCAGCTCTATGAGCAGTTCTTC.

The rearrangement uses TRBV7-6 and TRBJ2-5, with 7 bases aligning to TRBD1. The CDR3 runs 16 residues. V lost 0 bases, J lost 1 base, and 5 bases stayed unmatched. Per the germline V gene, CDR1 is SGHVS and CDR2 is FNYEAQ. The CDR3 region is CASSLAPRTGQETQYF. Written as DNA, the CDR3 is TGTGCCAGCAGCTTAGCCCCCAGGACAGGCCAAGAGACCCAGTACTTC. The full variable domain, rest sourced from reference TRBV7-6 and TRBJ2-5, is GAGVSQSPRYKVTKRGQDVALRCDPISGHVSLYWYRQALGQGPEFLTYFNYEAQQDKSGLPNDRFSAERPEGSISTLTIQRTEQRDSAMYRCASSLAPRTGQETQYFGPGTRLLVL.

The genes are TRBV30 and TRBJ1-2; D remains unclear. The CDR3 has 13 amino acids. CDR1 and CDR2 (germline): GTSNPN, SVGIG (reference sequence). The germline V and J ends were trimmed by 5 bases and 4 bases, with 14 bases remaining between them. The CDR3 coding sequence is TGTGCCTGGGAGAGGGCGCGTTTCTATGGCTACACCTTC. Translation: CAWERARFYGYTF.

This clone was counted only a few times. The gene calls are TRBV7-3 and TRBJ2-3; unclear D gene. Germline V CDR1 and CDR2: SGHTA, FQGTGA. The CDR3 is 13 amino acids. V lost 5 bases and J 0 bases, leaving 6 bases between the germline ends. The CDR3 protein is CASSHGSTDTQYF. The DNA of the CDR3 is TGTGCCAGCAGCCACGGTAGCACAGATACGCAGTATTTT.

This clone was counted between two and nine times. The V and J genes are TRBV29-1 and TRBJ2-5; D unclear. The germline CDR1 and CDR2 sequences are SQVTM and ANQGSEA. The CDR3 sequence is 12 residues long. V shed 4 bases and J shed 6 bases, with 12 bases lying between them. CDR3 nucleotide sequence: TGCAGCGTTGTCCTGGTTTTCCAGACCCAGTACTTC. Protein: CSVVLVFQTQYF.

In its sample, this clone was seen a few times. This rearrangement joins TRBV5-6 to TRBJ1-1; D unresolved. The germline V gene has CDR1 SGHDT and CDR2 YYEEEE. The CDR3 contains 11 residues. The V gene lost 4 bases and the J gene lost 3 bases, with 4 bases spanning the gap. CDR3 in DNA: TGTGCCAGCAGCCTACACACTGAAGCTTTCTTT. This gives the protein CASSLHTEAFF.

This clone was seen a few times. The rearrangement links TRBV9 to TRBJ2-5; the D gene is possibly TRBD2 (6 bases). The germline CDR1 and CDR2 sequences are SGDLS and YYNGEE. Trimming shortened V by 0 bases and J by 4 bases, and 16 bases separated the two germline ends. The CDR3 loop spans 16 amino acids. CDR3: CASSVAPFGGTETQYF. As DNA, the CDR3 is TGTGCCAGCAGCGTAGCCCCCTTCGGCGGGACAGAGACCCAGTACTTC.

The chain combines TRBV28 with TRBJ1-1; D ambiguous. Germline V gene data show CDR1 as MDHEN and CDR2 as SYDVKM. V gave up 5 bases and J gave up 3 bases, with 10 bases separating them. CDR3 size: 13 residues. The CDR3 DNA reads TGTGCCAGCAGTGAGGACTCGTACACTGAAGCTTTCTTT. Encoded protein: CASSEDSYTEAFF.

The chain combines TRBV7-2 with TRBJ2-3; D remains ambiguous. Germline-derived CDR1 and CDR2 are SGHTA and FQGNSA. Trimming shortened V by 6 bases and J by 2 bases, and 9 bases separated the two germline ends. The CDR3 extends over 13 amino acids. The CDR3 loop reads CASSLQPTDTQYF. Here the CDR3 DNA reads TGTGCCAGCAGTTTACAGCCCACAGATACGCAGTATTTT.

This clone was counted a few times. The V call is TRBV27, the J call TRBJ1-4, with D perhaps matching TRBD1 (5 bases). V lost 3 bases, J lost 8 bases, and 13 bases lay in between. This CDR3 comprises 14 residues. Germline V gene lookup returns CDR1 MNHEY and CDR2 SMNVEV (reference sequence). The CDR3 DNA follows: TGTGCCAGCAGTTTGGAGGGGTCCGGAGAAAAACTGTTTTTT. This sequence encodes CASSLEGSGEKLFF. The full variable domain, rest sourced from reference TRBV27 and TRBJ1-4, is EAQVTQNPRYLITVTGKKLTVTCSQNMNHEYMSWYRQDPGLGLRQIYYSMNVEVTDKGDVPEGYKVSRKEKRNFPLILESPSPNQTSLYFCASSLEGSGEKLFFGSGTQLSVL.

The CDR3 region is CASSLLSGHGNEQFF. The CDR3, as DNA: TGCGCCAGCAGCTTGTTATCAGGGCATGGCAATGAGCAGTTCTTC. The genes are TRBV5-1 and TRBJ2-1; TRBD1 is a possible D gene (5 bases). Trimming cost V 1 base and J 6 bases, with 14 bases left between them. The germline CDR1 and CDR2 sequences are SGHRS and YFSETQ. The length of the CDR3 is 15 residues.